This T cell receptor beta chain is drawn from a study of blood T cell repertoires in COVID-19. On the study more broadly: COVID-19 samples, acute and convalescent, were from the United States, Italy and Spain.

Germline lookup yields CDR1 SGDLS and CDR2 YYNGEE. Germline trimming cut 4 bases from V and 4 bases from J; bases unmatched to any gene: 6. The CDR3 has 16 residues. Authors' data handling: Estimation of nucleated cell counts relied on the amplification of reference gene primers. Sequencing used immunoSEQ multiplex PCR; TCRdb keeps in-frame clones, though not all of them. V and J calls and clone size are copied from that table; D and trimming were computed from the DNA. The table has 57,000 or so clones, about 90% seen once. Sequenced sample: peripheral blood. This receptor was obtained from a woman aged 45-65 years with active or convalescent COVID-19. The rearrangement links TRBV9 to TRBJ2-2; TRBD2 aligns across 11 bases. The CDR3 sequence: CASSSGLAEPTGELFF. Written as DNA, the CDR3 is TGTGCCAGCAGCTCGGGACTAGCGGAACCCACCGGGGAGCTGTTTTTT.